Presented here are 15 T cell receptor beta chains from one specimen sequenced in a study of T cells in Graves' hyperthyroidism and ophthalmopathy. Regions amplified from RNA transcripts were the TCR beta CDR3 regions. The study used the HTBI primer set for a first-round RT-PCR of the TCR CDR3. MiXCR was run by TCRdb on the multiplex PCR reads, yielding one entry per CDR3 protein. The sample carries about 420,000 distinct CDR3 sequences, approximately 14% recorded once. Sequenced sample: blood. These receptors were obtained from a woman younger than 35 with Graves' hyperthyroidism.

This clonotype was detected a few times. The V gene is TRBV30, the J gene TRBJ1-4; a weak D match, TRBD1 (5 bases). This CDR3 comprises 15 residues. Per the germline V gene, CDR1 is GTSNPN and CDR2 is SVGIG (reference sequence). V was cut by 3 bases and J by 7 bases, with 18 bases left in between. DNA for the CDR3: TGTGCCTGGAGCGGACCCCGACAGTATATTGAAAAACTGTTTTTT. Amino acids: CAWSGPRQYIEKLFF.

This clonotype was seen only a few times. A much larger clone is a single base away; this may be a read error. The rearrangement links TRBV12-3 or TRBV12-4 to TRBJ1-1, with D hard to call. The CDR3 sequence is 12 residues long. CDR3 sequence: CASSFRQPEVFF. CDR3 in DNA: TGTGCCAGCAGTTTCCGGCAGCCTGAAGTTTTCTTT.

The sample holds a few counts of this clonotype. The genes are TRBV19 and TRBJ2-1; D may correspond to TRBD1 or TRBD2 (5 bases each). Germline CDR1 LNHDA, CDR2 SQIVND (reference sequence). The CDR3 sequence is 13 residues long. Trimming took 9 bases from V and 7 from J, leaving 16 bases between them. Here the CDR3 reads CASRDGPLNEQFF. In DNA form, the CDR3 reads TGTGCCAGCCGGGACGGCCCTTTGAATGAGCAGTTCTTC.

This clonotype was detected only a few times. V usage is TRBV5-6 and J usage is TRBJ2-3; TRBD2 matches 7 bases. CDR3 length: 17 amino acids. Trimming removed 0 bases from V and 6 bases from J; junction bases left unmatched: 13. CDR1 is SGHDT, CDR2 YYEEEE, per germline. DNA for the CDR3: TGTGCCAGCAGCTTGGCTACTGGACTAGGGTCACGGGATACGCAGTATTTT. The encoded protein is CASSLATGLGSRDTQYF.

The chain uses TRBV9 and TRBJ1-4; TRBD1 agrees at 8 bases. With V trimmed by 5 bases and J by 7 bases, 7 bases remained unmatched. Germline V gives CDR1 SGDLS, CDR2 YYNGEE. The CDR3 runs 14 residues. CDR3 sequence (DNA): TGTGCCAGCAGTTACGGGACAGGTTCTGAAAAACTGTTTTTT. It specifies CASSYGTGSEKLFF. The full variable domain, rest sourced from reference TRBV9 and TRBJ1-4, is DSGVTQTPKHLITATGQRVTLRCSPRSGDLSVYWYQQSLDQGLQFLIQYYNGEERAKGNILERFSAQQFPDLHSELNLSSLELGDSALYFCASSYGTGSEKLFFGSGTQLSVL.

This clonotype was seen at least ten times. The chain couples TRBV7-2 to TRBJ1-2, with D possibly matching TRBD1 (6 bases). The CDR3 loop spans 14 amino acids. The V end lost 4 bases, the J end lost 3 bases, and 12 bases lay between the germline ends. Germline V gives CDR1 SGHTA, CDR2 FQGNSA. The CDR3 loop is CASSSAGADYGYTF. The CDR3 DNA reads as TGTGCCAGCAGCTCAGCAGGGGCCGACTATGGCTACACCTTC.

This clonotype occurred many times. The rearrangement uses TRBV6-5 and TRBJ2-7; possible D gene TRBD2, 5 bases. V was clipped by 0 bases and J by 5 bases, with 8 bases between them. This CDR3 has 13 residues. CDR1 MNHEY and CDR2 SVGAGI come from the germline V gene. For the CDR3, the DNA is TGTGCCAGCAGTTACTCCGGACTGGACGAGCAGTACTTC. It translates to CASSYSGLDEQYF.

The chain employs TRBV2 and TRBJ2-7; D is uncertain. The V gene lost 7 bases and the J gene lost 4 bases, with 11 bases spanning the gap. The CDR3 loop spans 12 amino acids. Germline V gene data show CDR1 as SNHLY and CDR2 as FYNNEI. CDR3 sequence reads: CASIADRYEQYF. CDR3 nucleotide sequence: TGTGCCAGCATCGCAGACCGGTACGAGCAGTACTTC.

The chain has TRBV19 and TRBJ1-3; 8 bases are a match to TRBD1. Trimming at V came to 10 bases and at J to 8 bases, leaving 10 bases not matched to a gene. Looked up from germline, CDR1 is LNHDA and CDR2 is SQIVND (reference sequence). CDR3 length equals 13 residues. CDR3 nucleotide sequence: TGTGCCACCGAGGACAGGGAGCCGCACACCATATATTTT. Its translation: CATEDREPHTIYF.

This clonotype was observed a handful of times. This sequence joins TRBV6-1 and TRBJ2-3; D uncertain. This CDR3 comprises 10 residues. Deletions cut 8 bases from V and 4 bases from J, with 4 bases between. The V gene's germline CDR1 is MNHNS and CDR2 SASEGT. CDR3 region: CASGPDTQYF. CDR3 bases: TGTGCCAGCGGCCCAGATACGCAGTATTTT.

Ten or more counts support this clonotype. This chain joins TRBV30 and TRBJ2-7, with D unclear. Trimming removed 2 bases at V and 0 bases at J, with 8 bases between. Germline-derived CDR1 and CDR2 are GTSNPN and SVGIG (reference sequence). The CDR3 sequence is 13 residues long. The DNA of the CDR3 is TGTGCCTGGAGTCAAGGGCACTCCTACGAGCAGTACTTC. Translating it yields CAWSQGHSYEQYF.

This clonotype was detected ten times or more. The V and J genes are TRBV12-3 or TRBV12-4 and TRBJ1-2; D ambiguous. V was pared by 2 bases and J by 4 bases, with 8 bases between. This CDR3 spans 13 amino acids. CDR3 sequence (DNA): TGTGCCAGCAGTTTAAACAGACTCTATGGCTACACCTTC. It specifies CASSLNRLYGYTF.

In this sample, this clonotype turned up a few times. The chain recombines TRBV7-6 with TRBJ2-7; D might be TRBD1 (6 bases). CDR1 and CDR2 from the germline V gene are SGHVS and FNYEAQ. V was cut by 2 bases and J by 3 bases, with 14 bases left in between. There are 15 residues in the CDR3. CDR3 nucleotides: TGTGCCAGCAGCTTATTAGTTAGGGGGAACTACGAGCAGTACTTC. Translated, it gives CASSLLVRGNYEQYF.

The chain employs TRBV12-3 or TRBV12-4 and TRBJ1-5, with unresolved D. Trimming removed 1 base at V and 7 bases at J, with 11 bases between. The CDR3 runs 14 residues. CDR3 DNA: TGTGCCAGCAGTTTAGGAGCCCTAGGCCAGCCCCAGCATTTT. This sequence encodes CASSLGALGQPQHF.

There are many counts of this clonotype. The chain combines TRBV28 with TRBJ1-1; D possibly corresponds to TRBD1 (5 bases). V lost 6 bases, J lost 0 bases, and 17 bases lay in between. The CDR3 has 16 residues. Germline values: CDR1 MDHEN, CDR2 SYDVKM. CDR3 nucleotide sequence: TGTGCCAGCAGGGTAACAGGAGTCCCCATGAACACTGAAGCTTTCTTT. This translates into CASRVTGVPMNTEAFF.